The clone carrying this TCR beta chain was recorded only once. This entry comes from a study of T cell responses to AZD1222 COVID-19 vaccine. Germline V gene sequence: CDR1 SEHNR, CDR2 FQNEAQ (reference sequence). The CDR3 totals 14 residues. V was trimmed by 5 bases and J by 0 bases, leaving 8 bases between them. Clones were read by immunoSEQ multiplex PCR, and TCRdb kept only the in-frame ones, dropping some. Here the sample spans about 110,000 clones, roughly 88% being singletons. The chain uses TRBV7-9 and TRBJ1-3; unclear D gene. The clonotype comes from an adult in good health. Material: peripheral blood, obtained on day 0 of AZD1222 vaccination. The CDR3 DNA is TGTGCCAGCAGCCCGTCTCGCTCTGGAAACACCATATATTTT. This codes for CASSPSRSGNTIYF.